Listed here are 9 T cell receptor beta chains from one sample, sequenced in a study of shared clonotypes between healthy human individuals. Terminally differentiated effector memory CD45RA+ cells were excluded from the naive CD8 cells, which were CD45RO-negative and positively selected for CCR7. Repertoires were generated with immunoSEQ multiplex PCR, while TCRdb's copy carries only in-frame clones and drops some. The sample records hundreds of thousands of clones, about 91% being singletons. The sample comprised naive CD8+ T cells sorted from blood. These TCRs come from a man aged 25 to 45 in good health.

The gene calls are TRBV7-9 and TRBJ2-1, with D perhaps assigned TRBD1 or TRBD2 (5 bases each). CDR3 length: 14 residues. V was pared by 10 bases and J by 3 bases, with 16 bases between. CDR1 and CDR2 from the germline V gene are SEHNR and FQNEAQ (reference sequence). The CDR3 here is CATSPWGSYNEQFF. In DNA form, the CDR3 reads TGTGCCACCTCACCCTGGGGGAGCTACAATGAGCAGTTCTTC.

The V and J genes are TRBV21-1 and TRBJ2-7; TRBD1 reflects the table's D call only, with no check against the DNA. TRBV21-1 is described as a pseudogene. The CDR3 contains 16 residues. CDR3 region: CASSNFGHQDPYEQYF. As DNA, the CDR3 is TGTGCCAGCAGCAATTTCGGACACCAAGATCCCTACGAGCAGTACTTC.

The gene calls are TRBV9 and TRBJ1-5; D gene unclear. Trimming left V 5 bases short and J 3 bases short, with 9 bases between. The CDR3 is 13 residues long. Germline assignment: CDR1 SGDLS and CDR2 YYNGEE. The CDR3 region has the DNA TGTGCCAGCAGTCCCTTTACCAATCAGCCCCAGCATTTT. Protein product: CASSPFTNQPQHF.

This clone was seen a handful of times. The gene calls are TRBV28 and TRBJ2-7; D ambiguous. The CDR3 sequence is 14 residues long. The germline V gene encodes CDR1 MDHEN and CDR2 SYDVKM. Trimming left V 5 bases short and J 4 bases short, with 15 bases between. CDR3 residues: CASSPRIVRYEQYF. DNA for the CDR3: TGTGCCAGCAGTCCCCGGATAGTAAGGTACGAGCAGTACTTC. Supplemented by reference TRBV28 and TRBJ2-7, the full variable domain reads DVKVTQSSRYLVKRTGEKVFLECVQDMDHENMFWYRQDPGLGLRLIYFSYDVKMKEKGDIPEGYSVSREKKERFSLILESASTNQTSMYLCASSPRIVRYEQYFGPGTRLTVT.

This chain uses TRBV10-3 with TRBJ2-3, with no clear D. Trimming removed 0 bases from V and 4 bases from J, with 5 bases in between. Per germline, CDR1 ENHRY and CDR2 SYGVKD. The CDR3 sequence is 13 residues long. The CDR3 DNA follows: TGTGCCATCAGTGAGTCGACGCCAGATACGCAGTATTTT. Encoded protein: CAISESTPDTQYF.

There are a few counts of this clone. The chain recombines TRBV10-1 with TRBJ2-7; a possible D gene is TRBD1 (5 bases). The germline V gene has CDR1 WNHNN and CDR2 SYGVQD (reference sequence). The CDR3 extends over 12 amino acids. V lost 9 bases, J lost 4 bases, and 13 bases lay in between. The CDR3 protein is CASTGILYEQYF. DNA of the CDR3: TGCGCCAGTACAGGTATTCTGTACGAGCAGTACTTC.

This clone has a single count. The sample has other DNA sequences that encode this CDR3 too. The chain recombines TRBV27 with TRBJ1-5; D is unclear. Germline CDR1 MNHEY, CDR2 SMNVEV (reference sequence). This CDR3 is built from 13 residues. Trimming cost V 2 bases and J 0 bases, with 2 bases left between them. The CDR3 DNA sequence: TGTGCCAGCAGTTTAAGTAGCAATCAGCCCCAGCATTTT. Its translation: CASSLSSNQPQHF.

The rearrangement uses TRBV5-5 and TRBJ2-7; 10 bases map to TRBD1. Trimming cost V 0 bases and J 3 bases; bases outside gene matches: 3. The CDR3 is made up of 15 amino acids. Per germline, CDR1 SGHKS and CDR2 YYEKEE (reference sequence). CDR3 bases: TGTGCCAGCAGCTTGGAAGACAGGGGGCTCTACGAGCAGTACTTC. As protein: CASSLEDRGLYEQYF.

The chain recombines TRBV7-9 with TRBJ2-7; 7 bases line up with TRBD1. The CDR3 extends over 16 amino acids. The ends lost 2 bases at V and 5 bases at J; junction bases unmatched: 12. Germline V CDR1 and CDR2: SEHNR, FQNEAQ (reference sequence). DNA for the CDR3: TGTGCCAGCAGCTTAAAACAGGGGTCCCCGATCCACGAGCAGTACTTC. Protein: CASSLKQGSPIHEQYF.